A selection of T cell receptor beta chains follows, all from one sample in a study of T-cell reconstitution after alpha-beta-depleted transplantation in children. In TCRdb, the PCR reads were re-called with MiXCR into one record per CDR3 protein. The sample records a few hundred thousand distinct CDR3 sequences, approximately 9.9% being singletons. The sequences come from PBMCs from the stem cell graft donor, collected from the stem cell graft. These receptors all come from a human donor who donated a stem cell graft to a child with SCID. Both conserved end residues are part of each CDR3. D genes are given only for firm matches. Expanded clones are given a class, and other clones once, few, many or no size at all.

CDR3nt: TGTGCCAGCAGCTTAGTGGCGGACACTGAAGCTTTCTTT
CDR3aa: CASSLVADTEAFF
d_gene: .
abundance: many
j_gene: TRBJ1-1
v_gene: TRBV7-9

CDR3nt: TGTGCCAGCAGCTCATACACTTACTTCCGGGACCGGCAAGAGACCCAGTACTTC
CDR3aa: CASSSYTYFRDRQETQYF
d_gene: .
abundance: many
j_gene: TRBJ2-5
v_gene: TRBV7-2

CDR3nt: TGCAGTGCTGCGGACAGCTACGAGCAGTACTTC
CDR3aa: CSAADSYEQYF
d_gene: .
abundance: many
j_gene: TRBJ2-7
v_gene: TRBV20-1

CDR3nt: TGTGCCATCAGTGAGGGGGAACTGACCGGGGCGCAGTTCTTC
CDR3aa: CAISEGELTGAQFF
d_gene: .
abundance: many
j_gene: TRBJ2-1
v_gene: TRBV10-3

CDR3nt: TGCGCCAGCAGCCATGGGACCGGTTCACTCATCGTTGGCTACACCTTC
CDR3aa: CASSHGTGSLIVGYTF
d_gene: .
abundance: .
j_gene: TRBJ1-2
v_gene: TRBV4-1

CDR3nt: TGCAGTGCCCGGGACAGGCCCTTCGGGGGTGAAGCTTTCTTT
CDR3aa: CSARDRPFGGEAFF
d_gene: TRBD1
abundance: many
j_gene: TRBJ1-1
v_gene: TRBV20-1

CDR3nt: TGTGCCAGCAGCTTAACGGGAGGGTATACGCAGTATTTT
CDR3aa: CASSLTGGYTQYF
d_gene: TRBD2
abundance: many
j_gene: TRBJ2-3
v_gene: TRBV7-3

CDR3nt: TGCGCCAGCACCCTAATTAGCGGGGGCGGGACAGATACGCAGTATTTT
CDR3aa: CASTLISGGGTDTQYF
d_gene: TRBD2
abundance: many
j_gene: TRBJ2-3
v_gene: TRBV5-1

CDR3nt: TGTGCCAGCAGCCTACGTGGTATGTCTCCCATCACAGATACGCAGTATTTT
CDR3aa: CASSLRGMSPITDTQYF
d_gene: .
abundance: many
j_gene: TRBJ2-3
v_gene: TRBV11-2

CDR3nt: TGTGCCAGCAGTGACCTTACTGTGACTAGCGCGGCAGATACGCAGTATTTT
CDR3aa: CASSDLTVTSAADTQYF
d_gene: TRBD2
abundance: many
j_gene: TRBJ2-3
v_gene: TRBV25-1

CDR3nt: TGTGCCATCAGTTATAGTGGGGACGAAGAGACCCAGTACTTC
CDR3aa: CAISYSGDEETQYF
d_gene: .
abundance: many
j_gene: TRBJ2-5
v_gene: TRBV10-3

CDR3nt: TGTGCCAGCAGCCAAAAAGATACGCAGTATTTT
CDR3aa: CASSQKDTQYF
d_gene: .
abundance: many
j_gene: TRBJ2-3
v_gene: TRBV7-9

CDR3nt: TGTGCCAGCAGCGCGATTTCGGGACTGAACACCGGGGAGCTGTTTTTT
CDR3aa: CASSAISGLNTGELFF
d_gene: .
abundance: many
j_gene: TRBJ2-2
v_gene: TRBV7-8

CDR3nt: TGTGCCATCAGCCACGGACAGGGGTATTCACCCCTCCACTTT
CDR3aa: CAISHGQGYSPLHF
d_gene: TRBD1
abundance: many
j_gene: TRBJ1-6
v_gene: TRBV10-3

CDR3nt: TGCGCCAGCAGAAGAGATGGCAGCAATCAGCCCCAGCATTTT
CDR3aa: CASRRDGSNQPQHF
d_gene: .
abundance: many
j_gene: TRBJ1-5
v_gene: TRBV5-1

CDR3nt: TGTGCCAGCAGCTTCCTGGACAGGGGGCGAGGCTACACCTTC
CDR3aa: CASSFLDRGRGYTF
d_gene: TRBD1
abundance: many
j_gene: TRBJ1-2
v_gene: TRBV7-9

CDR3nt: TGTGCCAGCAGCTTAGACAGGGGTAGCTGGTCACCCCTCCACTTT
CDR3aa: CASSLDRGSWSPLHF
d_gene: TRBD1
abundance: many
j_gene: TRBJ1-6
v_gene: TRBV7-9

CDR3nt: TGCGCCAGCAGCTTGGACAGGGGGGACACCGGGGAGCTGTTTTTT
CDR3aa: CASSLDRGDTGELFF
d_gene: TRBD1
abundance: many
j_gene: TRBJ2-2
v_gene: TRBV5-1

CDR3nt: TGCGCCAGCAGCTTGGTGTTGGGTACCTACGAGCAGTACTTC
CDR3aa: CASSLVLGTYEQYF
d_gene: .
abundance: many
j_gene: TRBJ2-7
v_gene: TRBV5-1

CDR3nt: TGTGCCAGCAGCTTAAAAGCCGACTTGCTGGATACGCAGTATTTT
CDR3aa: CASSLKADLLDTQYF
d_gene: .
abundance: many
j_gene: TRBJ2-3
v_gene: TRBV7-8

CDR3nt: TGTGCCAGCAGTTTCCTTGGACAGGGAGACTATGGCTACACCTTC
CDR3aa: CASSFLGQGDYGYTF
d_gene: TRBD1
abundance: many
j_gene: TRBJ1-2
v_gene: TRBV27

CDR3nt: TGCGCCAGCAGCTTGGCCTGGGACAGAAAAGATCGGAACACCGGGGAGCTGTTTTTT
CDR3aa: CASSLAWDRKDRNTGELFF
d_gene: TRBD1
abundance: .
j_gene: TRBJ2-2
v_gene: TRBV5-1

CDR3nt: .
CDR3aa: CASWGQGTMNTEAFF
d_gene: .
abundance: many
j_gene: TRBJ1-1
v_gene: TRBV21-1

CDR3nt: TGCGCCAGCAGCCAGCTCCCCTACCCGGCAGGAAGCACAGATACGCAGTATTTT
CDR3aa: CASSQLPYPAGSTDTQYF
d_gene: .
abundance: many
j_gene: TRBJ2-3
v_gene: TRBV4-1

CDR3nt: TGCAGTGCTAGCGAGGGACAGGGCAATCAGCCCCAGCATTTT
CDR3aa: CSASEGQGNQPQHF
d_gene: TRBD1
abundance: many
j_gene: TRBJ1-5
v_gene: TRBV20-1

CDR3nt: TGTGCCAGCTCAATCAAGCGGGGGACAGATACGCAGTATTTT
CDR3aa: CASSIKRGTDTQYF
d_gene: TRBD2
abundance: many
j_gene: TRBJ2-3
v_gene: TRBV18

CDR3nt: TGTGCCAGCAGCCTCCAGGGGGCGTCGTACGAGCAGTACTTC
CDR3aa: CASSLQGASYEQYF
d_gene: TRBD1
abundance: many
j_gene: TRBJ2-7
v_gene: TRBV7-2

CDR3nt: TGTGCCAGCAGCTTGGAGGGTACGGGGACCCAGTACTTC
CDR3aa: CASSLEGTGTQYF
d_gene: .
abundance: many
j_gene: TRBJ2-5
v_gene: TRBV5-5

CDR3nt: TGCGCCAGCAGCTACGCGGGGACAGCGGACGAGACCCAGTACTTC
CDR3aa: CASSYAGTADETQYF
d_gene: .
abundance: .
j_gene: TRBJ2-5
v_gene: TRBV5-1

CDR3nt: TGTGCCAGCAGCCAAGAGGTTGGAGAGGCTTTCTTT
CDR3aa: CASSQEVGEAFF
d_gene: .
abundance: many
j_gene: TRBJ1-1
v_gene: TRBV3-1

CDR3nt: TGCGCCAGCAGCTTCAGGGGACTAGCGGGGGGCCCCTACAATGAGCAGTTCTTC
CDR3aa: CASSFRGLAGGPYNEQFF
d_gene: TRBD2
abundance: many
j_gene: TRBJ2-1
v_gene: TRBV5-1

CDR3nt: TGCAGTGCCATTCCTCCGGGCCCCAGGACGAATGAGCAGTTCTTC
CDR3aa: CSAIPPGPRTNEQFF
d_gene: .
abundance: many
j_gene: TRBJ2-1
v_gene: TRBV20-1

CDR3nt: TGCGCCAGCAGCTTTCAACTTCAAGAGACCCAGTACTTC
CDR3aa: CASSFQLQETQYF
d_gene: .
abundance: many
j_gene: TRBJ2-5
v_gene: TRBV5-1

CDR3nt: TGTGCCAGCACCTGGGGGGACTCCTACGAGCAGTACTTC
CDR3aa: CASTWGDSYEQYF
d_gene: .
abundance: many
j_gene: TRBJ2-7
v_gene: TRBV12-3/TRBV12-4

CDR3nt: TGCGCCAGCAGCTCCGGGGGATCAGATACGCAGTATTTT
CDR3aa: CASSSGGSDTQYF
d_gene: .
abundance: many
j_gene: TRBJ2-3
v_gene: TRBV5-1

CDR3nt: TGCAGTGCTCAAAGGGGACAGGGGAACGAGCAGTACTTC
CDR3aa: CSAQRGQGNEQYF
d_gene: TRBD1
abundance: many
j_gene: TRBJ2-7
v_gene: TRBV20-1

CDR3nt: TGCGCCAGCAGCTTGGTTTACTCGGGTGAGCAGTTCTTC
CDR3aa: CASSLVYSGEQFF
d_gene: .
abundance: many
j_gene: TRBJ2-1
v_gene: TRBV5-1

CDR3nt: TGCAGTGCTAGGACTAGCGGGGGGGAGAACACCGGGGAGCTGTTTTTT
CDR3aa: CSARTSGGENTGELFF
d_gene: TRBD2
abundance: many
j_gene: TRBJ2-2
v_gene: TRBV20-1

CDR3nt: TGCGCCAGCAGCCCGGACAGGGTTGGTGAAAAACTGTTTTTT
CDR3aa: CASSPDRVGEKLFF
d_gene: TRBD1
abundance: many
j_gene: TRBJ1-4
v_gene: TRBV5-1

CDR3nt: TGTGCCAGCAGTTTCCGGGACCCACAAGAGACCCAGTACTTC
CDR3aa: CASSFRDPQETQYF
d_gene: .
abundance: many
j_gene: TRBJ2-5
v_gene: TRBV12-3/TRBV12-4